This TCR beta chain was observed in a study of cytomegalovirus exposure and HLA in healthy donors. The germline CDR1 and CDR2 sequences are SNHLY and FYNNEI. After removal of 6 bases from V and 0 bases from J, the junction contained 4 bases not matched to a gene. The CDR3 extends over 15 amino acids. About this clone itself: Its antigen is still unknown.

13 Jbeta primers and 60 Vbeta primers were used for the PCR. Generated by immunoSEQ multiplex PCR, the TCRdb table keeps only in-frame clones and is missing some. The sample consists of 150,000 or so clones, about 77% of them appearing once. Overall study findings and caveats: A later analysis reportedly found that, within productive TCRs, an Asian-associated ancestry cluster had fewer N-insertions than the mean observed across the approximately 660 donors. There were fewer than 200 TCR beta chains listed as cytomegalovirus-associated. Previously analyzed data showed that most TCR beta V segments were productive at a frequency of about 87% or about 30%. The authors later found TCR association rates varying by HLA locus, with DRB1 most and HLA-C fewest.

This sequence joins TRBV2 and TRBJ1-3; TRBD1 aligns across 8 bases. The source is a female donor in good health and CMV-seronegative. Material: PBMCs. The CDR3 is CASRGTGDSGNTIYF. CDR3 bases: TGTGCCAGCAGGGGGACAGGAGACTCTGGAAACACCATATATTTT.